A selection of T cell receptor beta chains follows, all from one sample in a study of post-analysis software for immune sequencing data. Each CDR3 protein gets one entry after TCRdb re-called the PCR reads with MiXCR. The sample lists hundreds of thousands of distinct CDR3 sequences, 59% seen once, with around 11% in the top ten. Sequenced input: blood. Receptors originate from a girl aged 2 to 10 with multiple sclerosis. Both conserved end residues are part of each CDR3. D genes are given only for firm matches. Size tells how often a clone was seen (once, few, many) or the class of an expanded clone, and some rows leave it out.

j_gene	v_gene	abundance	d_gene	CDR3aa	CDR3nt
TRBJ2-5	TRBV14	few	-	CASSPPHGGRGRLGETQYF	TGTGCCAGCAGCCCGCCCCATGGGGGCCGGGGGCGACTTGGAGAGACCCAGTACTTC
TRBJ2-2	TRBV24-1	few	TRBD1	CATSDRSRDRVRGTGELFF	TGTGCCACCAGTGATCGGTCCCGGGACAGGGTGAGAGGCACCGGGGAGCTGTTTTTT
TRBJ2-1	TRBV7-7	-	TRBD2	CASSLSLAGAQQFF	TGTGCTAGCAGCTTATCACTAGCGGGTGCCCAGCAGTTCTTC
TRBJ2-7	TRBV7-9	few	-	CASSFRGNSYEQYF	TGTGCCAGCAGCTTCCGGGGCAACTCCTACGAGCAGTACTTC
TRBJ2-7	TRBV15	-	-	CATSKRWKQGVGEQYF	TGTGCCACCAGCAAGCGGTGGAAACAGGGAGTCGGCGAGCAGTACTTC
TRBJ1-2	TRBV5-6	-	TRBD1	CASSPGTGTYGYTF	TGTGCCAGCAGCCCGGGGACAGGGACGTATGGCTACACCTTC
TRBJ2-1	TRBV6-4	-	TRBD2	CASSDGLAGAHEQFF	TGTGCCAGCAGTGATGGACTAGCGGGGGCACATGAGCAGTTCTTC
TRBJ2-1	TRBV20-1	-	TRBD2	CSARVILSTSGYYNEQFF	TGCAGTGCTAGAGTAATCTTGTCGACTAGCGGATATTACAATGAGCAGTTCTTC
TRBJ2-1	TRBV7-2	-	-	CASSFGLTYNEQFF	TGTGCCAGCAGCTTTGGCTTAACCTACAATGAGCAGTTCTTC
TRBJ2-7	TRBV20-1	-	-	CSAKPGPGTEQYF	TGCAGTGCTAAGCCGGGCCCGGGGACCGAGCAGTACTTC
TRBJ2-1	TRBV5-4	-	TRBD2	CTSSLGGSSYNEQFF	TGTACCAGCAGCTTGGGGGGGAGCTCCTACAATGAGCAGTTCTTC
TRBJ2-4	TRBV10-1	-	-	CASSEGWEQYF	TGCGCCAGCAGTGAGGGATGGGAGCAGTACTTC
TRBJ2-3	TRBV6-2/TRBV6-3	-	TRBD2	CASSKRLAGGPPPGSTQYF	TGTGCCAGCAGTAAGCGACTAGCGGGGGGCCCGCCACCTGGTAGTACGCAGTATTTT
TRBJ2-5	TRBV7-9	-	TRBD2	CASSPRAGVEQYF	TGTGCCAGCAGCCCGCGGGCGGGGGTTGAGCAGTACTTC
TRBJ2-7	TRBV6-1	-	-	CASSDEGWNEQYF	TGTGCCAGCAGTGATGAGGGTTGGAACGAGCAGTACTTC
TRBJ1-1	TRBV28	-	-	CASSLVGVGDTEAFF	TGTGCCAGCAGTTTAGTCGGGGTGGGGGACACTGAAGCTTTCTTT
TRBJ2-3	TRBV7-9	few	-	CASSSAGLPTDTQYF	TGTGCCAGCAGTTCGGCGGGTCTCCCAACAGATACGCAGTATTTT
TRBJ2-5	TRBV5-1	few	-	CASSLAENQETQYF	TGCGCCAGCAGCTTGGCCGAAAATCAAGAGACCCAGTACTTC
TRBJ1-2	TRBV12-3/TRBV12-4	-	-	CASSTKGGGYTF	TGTGCCAGCAGTACGAAGGGGGGTGGCTACACCTTC
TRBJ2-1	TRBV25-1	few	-	CASSVIQGLQFF	TGTGCCAGCAGTGTAATACAGGGACTTCAGTTCTTC
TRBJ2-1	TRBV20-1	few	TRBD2	CSARVSGTSGNPYF	TGCAGTGCTAGGGTTTCCGGGACTAGCGGGAATCCGTACTTC
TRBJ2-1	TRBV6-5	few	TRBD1	CASSYVHPGQSYNEQFF	TGTGCCAGCAGTTACGTCCATCCGGGACAGTCCTACAATGAGCAGTTCTTC
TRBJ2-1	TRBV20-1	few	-	CSAPKGGIHNEQFF	TGCAGTGCTCCAAAGGGGGGGATTCACAATGAGCAGTTCTTC
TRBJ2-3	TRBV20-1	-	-	CSAFSQGTDTQYF	TGCAGTGCTTTTTCCCAGGGCACAGATACGCAGTATTTT
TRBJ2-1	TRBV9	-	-	CASSVEGQTYNEQFF	TGTGCCAGCAGCGTAGAAGGGCAGACGTACAATGAGCAGTTCTTC
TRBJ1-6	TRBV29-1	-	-	CSVRARTVDSPLHF	TGCAGCGTCCGGGCCCGGACAGTTGATTCACCCCTCCACTTT
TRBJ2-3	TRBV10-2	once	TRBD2	CASSEMLAGTDTQYF	TGCGCCAGCAGTGAGATGCTAGCGGGCACAGATACGCAGTATTTT
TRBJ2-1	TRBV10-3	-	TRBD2	CATLTSDEQFF	TGTGCCACTTTGACTAGCGATGAGCAGTTCTTC
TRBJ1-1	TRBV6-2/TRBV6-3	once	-	CATNNPGTLEAFF	TGTGCCACCAACAACCCCGGGACACTTGAAGCTTTCTTT
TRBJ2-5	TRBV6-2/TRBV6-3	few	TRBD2	CASSRLAGPQETQYF	TGTGCCAGCAGCCGACTAGCGGGGCCTCAAGAGACCCAGTACTTC
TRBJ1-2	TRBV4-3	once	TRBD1	CASSHGQVGYGYTF	TGCGCCAGCAGCCATGGACAGGTGGGCTATGGCTACACCTTC
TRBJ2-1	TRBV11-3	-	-	CASSPHMADGFLGNEQFF	TGTGCCAGCAGCCCCCATATGGCCGATGGCTTCCTTGGCAATGAGCAGTTCTTC
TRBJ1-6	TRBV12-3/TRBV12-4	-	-	CASSAGSNSPLHF	TGTGCCAGCAGTGCAGGTTCCAATTCACCCCTCCACTTT
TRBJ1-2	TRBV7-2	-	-	CASSWDNYGYTF	TGTGCCAGCAGCTGGGACAACTATGGCTACACCTTC